By share, the clone carrying this T cell receptor (beta chain) counts as large. Time point defined: sample taken at primary tumor resection. These data originate in a study of spatial heterogeneity in lung cancer. MiXCR, applied by TCRdb to the 5' RACE reads, yields one record per CDR3 protein. The sample carries about 3,500 distinct CDR3 sequences, 3% recorded once. CDR3 size: 13 residues. V was cut by 4 bases and J by 7 bases, with 13 bases left in between. Germline-derived CDR1 and CDR2 are LGHDT and YNNKEL (reference sequence). The chain employs TRBV3-1 and TRBJ1-2; possible D gene TRBD1, 5 bases. The sequenced sample was normal lung tissue next to the tumor, obtained at surgery. The receptor was isolated from a female donor with early-stage non-small cell lung cancer. The CDR3 coding sequence is TGTGCCAGCAGCCGACTACAGGCTGGTGGCTACACCTTC. Protein sequence: CASSRLQAGGYTF.